The 23 T cell receptor beta chains in this list originate from one sample, sequenced in a study of blood T cell repertoires in COVID-19. Measured with immunoSEQ multiplex PCR; TCRdb has only the in-frame clones, and not every one. The data contain about 150,000 clones, over 80% of them singletons. Source material: peripheral blood. The receptors here all came from a man aged 65 to 79 who had recovered from COVID-19.

J is TRBJ2-2 and V is TRBV11-2; D might be TRBD1 (5 bases). V shed 0 bases and J shed 1 base, with 6 bases lying between them. This CDR3 spans 15 amino acids. Germline loops: CDR1 SGHAT, CDR2 FQNNGV. The CDR3 DNA reads TGTGCCAGCAGCTTAGATCAGGGGAACACCGGGGAGCTGTTTTTT. It yields the protein CASSLDQGNTGELFF.

V usage is TRBV6-2 or TRBV6-3 and J usage is TRBJ1-2, with D maybe TRBD1 (6 bases). The CDR3 length is 14 residues. V gave up 6 bases and J gave up 5 bases, with 16 bases separating them. CDR1 and CDR2 (germline): MNHEY, SVGEGT. In DNA, the CDR3 is TGTGCCAGCAGCCCTACGGACAGATATTATGGCTACACCTTC. This encodes CASSPTDRYYGYTF.

The chain has TRBV5-1 and TRBJ2-1, with D possibly being TRBD1 (5 bases). Germline loops: CDR1 SGHRS, CDR2 YFSETQ. V was cut by 5 bases and J by 0 bases, with 12 bases left in between. The CDR3 has 15 residues. CDR3 residues: CASSPDTPSYNEQFF. The CDR3 bases are TGCGCCAGCAGTCCGGACACCCCCTCCTACAATGAGCAGTTCTTC.

The chain employs TRBV20-1 and TRBJ2-5, with 8 bases fitting TRBD2. The ends lost 3 bases at V and 2 bases at J; junction bases unmatched: 8. CDR3 length: 15 residues. Germline assignment: CDR1 DFQATT and CDR2 SNEGSKA (reference sequence). The CDR3 loop is CSASPTSGLQETQYF. In DNA, the CDR3 is TGCAGTGCTAGTCCCACTAGCGGATTGCAAGAGACCCAGTACTTC.

The chain has TRBV30 and TRBJ1-2, with TRBD1 matching 7 bases. CDR1 and CDR2 from the germline V gene are GTSNPN and SVGIG (reference sequence). Losses at the gene ends were 3 bases for V and 2 bases for J; bases not matched to a gene: 6. CDR3 length: 14 residues. The CDR3 sequence: CAWSRDSRNYGYTF. In DNA, the CDR3 is TGTGCCTGGAGCAGGGACAGTAGAAACTATGGCTACACCTTC. Using reference TRBV30 and TRBJ1-2 for the parts outside the CDR3, the full variable domain is SQTIHQWPATLVQPVGSPLSLECTVEGTSNPNLYWYRQAAGRGLQLLFYSVGIGQISSEVPQNLSASRPQDRQFILSSKKLLLSDSGFYLCAWSRDSRNYGYTFGSGTRLTVV.

The genes are TRBV5-6 and TRBJ1-1, with TRBD1 identical over 7 bases. V dropped 2 bases and J dropped 3; count of bases not matched to a gene: 4. Looked up from germline, CDR1 is SGHDT and CDR2 is YYEEEE. This CDR3 contains 14 residues. The CDR3 sequence: CASSFLDRDTEAFF. For the CDR3, the DNA is TGTGCCAGCAGCTTCTTAGACAGGGACACTGAAGCTTTCTTT.

The chain combines TRBV9 with TRBJ2-1; 12 positions match TRBD2. This CDR3 spans 15 amino acids. V gave up 0 bases and J gave up 9 bases; unmatched junction bases: 4. Germline CDR1 and CDR2: SGDLS and YYNGEE. The CDR3 loop is CASSVETSGSREQFF. CDR3 bases: TGTGCCAGCAGCGTAGAGACTAGCGGGAGTCGTGAGCAGTTCTTC.

The rearrangement links TRBV11-2 to TRBJ2-2; TRBD1 matches at 8 bases. Germline V gene lookup returns CDR1 SGHAT and CDR2 FQNNGV. The CDR3 loop spans 16 amino acids. V lost 2 bases, J lost 5 bases, and 7 bases stayed unmatched. CDR3 bases: TGTGCCAGCAGCTTAAAGCGGCAGGGGGCAACCGGGGAGCTGTTTTTT. Its translation: CASSLKRQGATGELFF.

Judged by abundance, this clone is medium-sized (0.01 to 0.1%). This chain joins TRBV27 and TRBJ2-7; possibly TRBD1 for D (6 bases). The germline V and J ends were trimmed by 5 bases and 4 bases, with 15 bases remaining between them. Germline CDR1 reads MNHEY; CDR2 reads SMNVEV (reference sequence). The CDR3 runs 14 residues. For the CDR3, the DNA is TGTGCCAGCAGTCCCTTTAAGGGGGAATACGAGCAGTACTTC. It yields the protein CASSPFKGEYEQYF.

This clone has just one count. V is TRBV7-9 and J is TRBJ2-3; TRBD1 aligns across 9 bases. The CDR3 runs to 17 residues. From germline, CDR1 is SEHNR and CDR2 FQNEAQ (reference sequence). Unmatched junction bases numbered 8, after V lost 4 bases and J lost 0 bases. The CDR3 DNA reads TGTGCCAGCAGCTCTTCATGGGGGACAGGGAGCACAGATACGCAGTATTTT. It yields the protein CASSSSWGTGSTDTQYF. Looking up the rest from reference TRBV7-9 and TRBJ2-3 gives the full variable domain: DTGVSQNPRHKITKRGQNVTFRCDPISEHNRLYWYRQTLGQGPEFLTYFQNEAQLEKSRLLSDRFSAERPKGSFSTLEIQRTEQGDSAMYLCASSSSWGTGSTDTQYFGPGTRLTVL.

J is TRBJ2-1 and V is TRBV5-1, with D hard to call. V lost 0 bases to trimming and J lost 1 base, with 5 bases between them. CDR1 and CDR2 (germline): SGHRS, YFSETQ. The CDR3 extends over 14 amino acids. CDR3: CASSLDISYNEQFF. Written as DNA, the CDR3 is TGCGCCAGCAGCTTGGACATATCCTACAATGAGCAGTTCTTC.

J is TRBJ1-2 and V is TRBV11-3; TRBD1 agrees at 8 bases. The CDR3 spans 13 residues. Unmatched junction bases numbered 5, after V lost 5 bases and J lost 6 bases. CDR1 is SGHNT, CDR2 YENEEA, per germline. This CDR3 is CASSQTTGDGYTF. The CDR3 coding sequence is TGTGCCAGCAGCCAGACGACAGGGGATGGCTACACCTTC.

The chain combines TRBV18 with TRBJ1-3; 8 positions agree with TRBD1. From germline, CDR1 is KGHSH and CDR2 LQKENI. V shed 3 bases and J 4 bases; nucleotides not matched to a gene: 8. The CDR3 runs to 16 residues. The CDR3 DNA follows: TGTGCCAGCTCACCCTGGACAGGGCGGGAAGGAAACACCATATATTTT. Its translation: CASSPWTGREGNTIYF.

This rearrangement joins TRBV7-9 to TRBJ1-2; D perhaps matches TRBD1 (5 bases). V shed 5 bases and J shed 2 bases, with 12 bases lying between them. CDR3 length equals 14 residues. CDR1 is SEHNR, CDR2 FQNEAQ, per germline (reference sequence). CDR3 nucleotide sequence: TGTGCCAGCAGCCTGGCAGGGCTAAACTATGGCTACACCTTC. This translates into CASSLAGLNYGYTF.

The chain employs TRBV21-1 and TRBJ2-1; TRBD2 is the table's D call, not checked against the DNA. TRBV21-1 is reported as a pseudogene. The CDR3 totals 16 residues. CDR3 coding DNA: TGTGCCAGCAGCAAAGTAAGGTGGGAGGAATACAATGAGCAGTTCTTC. The encoded protein is CASSKVRWEEYNEQFF.

The table lists this clone with a few counts. The chain is built from TRBV18 and TRBJ2-6, with 10 bases matching TRBD1. The length of the CDR3 is 16 residues. V was pared by 8 bases and J by 0 bases, with 4 bases of the junction left unmatched. Germline V gives CDR1 KGHSH, CDR2 LQKENI. The CDR3 nucleotides are TGTGCCAGCCCCGGACAGGGGGGCTCTGGGGCCAACGTCCTGACTTTC. Its translation: CASPGQGGSGANVLTF.

The chain combines TRBV7-9 with TRBJ1-1; D possibly corresponds to TRBD1 (6 bases). This CDR3 spans 14 amino acids. Germline V gene data show CDR1 as SEHNR and CDR2 as FQNEAQ (reference sequence). Trimming shortened V by 5 bases and J by 6 bases, and 16 bases separated the two germline ends. The CDR3 DNA follows: TGTGCCAGCAGCGTATCATCAGGGGCAGCTGAAGCTTTCTTT. It encodes CASSVSSGAAEAFF.

This sequence joins TRBV27 and TRBJ2-3; no reliable D call. The CDR3 is made up of 13 amino acids. V was pared by 8 bases and J by 0 bases, with 9 bases between. Germline values: CDR1 MNHEY, CDR2 SMNVEV (reference sequence). Here the CDR3 reads CASFGRSTDTQYF. CDR3 bases: TGTGCCAGCTTTGGCAGGAGCACAGATACGCAGTATTTT.

The V gene is TRBV10-3, the J gene TRBJ2-7; TRBD2 aligns across 9 bases. CDR3 length: 13 amino acids. V was clipped by 7 bases and J by 5 bases; unmatched bases: 6. The germline CDR1 and CDR2 sequences are ENHRY and SYGVKD. As DNA, the CDR3 is TGTGCCATCAAAGGACTAGCGAGTAACGAGCAGTACTTC. It translates to CAIKGLASNEQYF.

This clone was seen a single time. The rearrangement links TRBV5-8 to TRBJ2-3; D is uncertain. This CDR3 has 12 amino acids. The ends were cut back, 3 bases at V and 6 bases at J, with 8 bases in the middle. Looked up from germline, CDR1 is SGHTS and CDR2 is YDEGEE. The CDR3 loop reads CASSSPVDTQYF. The CDR3 DNA reads TGTGCCAGCAGCTCCCCTGTCGATACGCAGTATTTT.

The chain links TRBV7-2 to TRBJ2-2, with D unresolved. The CDR3 loop spans 15 amino acids. Deletions cut 0 bases from V and 0 bases from J, with 5 bases between. In germline, CDR1 is SGHTA, CDR2 FQGNSA. CDR3 loop: CASSLAATNTGELFF. The CDR3 DNA sequence: TGTGCCAGCAGCTTAGCCGCGACGAACACCGGGGAGCTGTTTTTT. The full variable domain, its missing parts supplied by reference TRBV7-2 and TRBJ2-2, is GAGVSQSPSNKVTEKGKDVELRCDPISGHTALYWYRQSLGQGLEFLIYFQGNSAPDKSGLPSDRFSAERTGGSVSTLTIQRTQQEDSAVYLCASSLAATNTGELFFGEGSRLTVL.

Remarks on this clone: The junction shows a germline mismatch at one end, possibly a read error. The genes are TRBV7-7 and TRBJ2-1; 7 nucleotides match TRBD2. The V gene's germline CDR1 is SSHAT and CDR2 FNYEAQ (reference sequence). This CDR3 region has 15 residues. The CDR3 region is CASSKEAGFDNEQFF. For the CDR3, the DNA is TGTGCTAGCAGCAAAGAAGCGGGATTTGATAATGAGCAGTTCTTC.

The V call is TRBV9, the J call TRBJ2-3, with D hard to call. Germline assignment: CDR1 SGDLS and CDR2 YYNGEE. Trimming took off 3 bases at V and 2 bases at J, with 7 bases between the two ends. The CDR3 has 13 amino acids. DNA of the CDR3: TGTGCCAGCAGCGCTTATATCACAGATACGCAGTATTTT. Translated: CASSAYITDTQYF.